This TCR beta chain was identified in a study of response to subunit inactivated influenza vaccine. General study results and limits: That few new T cells are recruited by each seasonal influenza vaccination was the authors' suggestion.

TCRdb ran MiXCR on the RT-PCR reads and lists one entry per CDR3 protein. The sample has 170,000 or so distinct CDR3 sequences, around 11% seen once. As for this clonotype: Its cognate antigen is unknown.

The receptor comes from a man between 50 and 75 years old who received an inactivated influenza vaccine. The sample in question was CD8+ T cells sorted from PBMCs, obtained around 25 months after vaccination.

Here the CDR3 DNA reads TGTGCCAGCAGCCCAAGAAGCGGGAAGAACACCGGGGAGCTGTTTTTT. Encoded protein: CASSPRSGKNTGELFF. The rearrangement links TRBV28 to TRBJ2-2, with 7 nucleotides matching TRBD2. CDR3 length: 16 residues. Per germline, CDR1 MDHEN and CDR2 SYDVKM. J gave up 1 base and V 6 bases, and 8 bases lay outside the gene matches.